This entry is about one T cell receptor beta chain. This record comes from a study of cytomegalovirus exposure and HLA in healthy donors. Primers included in the PCR were 60 Vbeta and 13 Jbeta primers. TCRdb's copy holds only in-frame clones and misses some; the assay was immunoSEQ multiplex PCR. The sample contains fewer than 250,000 clones, roughly 77% of which appear only once. The CDR3 sequence is 14 residues long. Germline CDR1 and CDR2: MNHNS and SASEGT. Trimming removed 6 bases at V and 0 bases at J, with 9 bases between. The source of this sequence is a woman aged 25 to 39 in good health and CMV-seropositive. Material for sequencing was PBMCs. This rearrangement joins TRBV6-1 to TRBJ1-5, with a weak D call TRBD1 (6 bases). The chain's CDR3 is CASRDRNSNQPQHF. The CDR3 DNA is TGTGCCAGCAGGGACAGAAATAGCAATCAGCCCCAGCATTTT.